One sample yielded the 11 T cell receptor beta chains listed below, sequenced in a study of T cell responses to AZD1222 COVID-19 vaccine (dated by TCRdb to about 2021). The method behind the library was the immunoSEQ multiplex PCR assay. TCRdb mirrors the immuneACCESS table, restricted to in-frame sequences. Some clones are absent from its copies; in checked studies, under half trace to an unresolved V gene, and the reason for the others is unknown. The sample yields approximately 97,000 clones; more than 85% were counted once. Clones ranked in the top ten supply less than 6% of the sample. The sample's time point, from its label and the paper: baseline before first vaccination. Source: peripheral blood, taken on day 0 of AZD1222 vaccination. The receptors were sampled from an adult in good health.

This chain joins TRBV18 and TRBJ1-3; 7 bases agree with TRBD1. Germline V gene lookup returns CDR1 KGHSH and CDR2 LQKENI. V shed 1 base and J 0 bases; nucleotides not matched to a gene: 6. This CDR3 has 17 amino acids. DNA of the CDR3: TGTGCCAGCTCACCACAGATAAGACAGGGCTCTGGAAACACCATATATTTT. As protein: CASSPQIRQGSGNTIYF.

The chain recombines TRBV2 with TRBJ1-1, with 8 bases lining up with TRBD1. This CDR3 has 12 residues. The junction had 4 bases not matched to a gene; V was cut back by 5 bases and J by 8 bases. Germline V lookup: CDR1 SNHLY, CDR2 FYNNEI. CDR3 residues: CASSRTGWEAFF. CDR3 DNA sequence: TGTGCCAGCAGTAGGACAGGGTGGGAAGCTTTCTTT.

The CDR3 DNA reads as TGTGCCAGCCGCGAAAGCAATCAGCCCCAGCATTTT. Protein: CASRESNQPQHF. The rearrangement uses TRBV6-5 and TRBJ1-5; D is undetermined. V dropped 8 bases and J dropped 1 base, with 6 bases sitting between them. This CDR3 has 12 residues. The germline gives CDR1 MNHEY, CDR2 SVGAGI.

This rearrangement joins TRBV20-1 to TRBJ1-6; D gene uncertain. Germline values: CDR1 DFQATT, CDR2 SNEGSKA (reference sequence). The CDR3 loop spans 13 amino acids. With 3 bases removed from V and 5 bases from J, the gap between germline ends came to 8 bases. Written as DNA, the CDR3 is TGCAGTGCTAGTAAAACGAATAATTCACCCCTCCACTTT. It yields the protein CSASKTNNSPLHF.

The chain links TRBV27 to TRBJ2-7, with 9 nucleotides matching TRBD2. Germline CDR1 is MNHEY and CDR2 is SMNVEV (reference sequence). This CDR3 is built from 15 residues. The junction had 14 bases not matched to a gene; V was cut back by 11 bases and J by 3 bases. CDR3 nucleotides: TGTGCCTGCAAATTCGGGGCGGGGGGGCTCTACGAGCAGTACTTC. Translated: CACKFGAGGLYEQYF.

The rearrangement links TRBV5-4 to TRBJ2-7, with a possible D match to TRBD1 (5 bases). Trimming took off 4 bases at V and 2 bases at J, with 13 bases between the two ends. The CDR3 has 14 amino acids. Germline-derived CDR1 and CDR2 are SGHNT and YYREEE (reference sequence). Here the CDR3 DNA reads TGTGCCAGCAGCCCCGCCAGGGCCCCCTACGAGCAGTACTTC. Protein product: CASSPARAPYEQYF.

V is TRBV19 and J is TRBJ2-1; D is possibly TRBD1 or TRBD2 (5 bases each). V dropped 3 bases and J dropped 0 bases, with 12 bases sitting between them. This CDR3 comprises 16 residues. Germline CDR1 LNHDA, CDR2 SQIVND (reference sequence). CDR3 sequence: CASSISEGSSYNEQFF. CDR3 DNA sequence: TGTGCCAGTAGTATTTCCGAGGGGAGCTCCTACAATGAGCAGTTCTTC.

CDR3 in DNA: TGTGCCAGCAGCATTGGCAGGTGGTCCGGTGCATATGGCTACACCTTC. It yields the protein CASSIGRWSGAYGYTF. The rearrangement uses TRBV28 and TRBJ1-2; D remains unclear. V was shortened by 6 bases and J by 5 bases, with 22 bases between the two germline ends. The germline CDR1 and CDR2 sequences are MDHEN and SYDVKM. CDR3 length: 16 residues.

The chain recombines TRBV6-2 or TRBV6-3 with TRBJ1-5; D ambiguous. The CDR3 totals 18 residues. CDR1 is MNHEY and CDR2 is SVGEGT in the germline V gene. V lost 2 bases and J 3 bases, leaving 20 bases between the germline ends. The CDR3 sequence: CASSYGYRVKASNQPQHF. CDR3 DNA: TGTGCCAGCAGTTACGGGTACCGGGTGAAGGCCTCCAATCAGCCCCAGCATTTT.

DNA of the CDR3: TGTGCCAGCAGTGAACTCCGGACGGGGAACACTGAAGCTTTCTTT. This encodes CASSELRTGNTEAFF. This sequence joins TRBV6-1 and TRBJ1-1; D ambiguous. Germline CDR1 MNHNS, CDR2 SASEGT. The CDR3 is 15 amino acids. The V and J ends lost 2 bases and 1 base respectively, with 11 bases between them.

This chain joins TRBV12-3 or TRBV12-4 and TRBJ2-2, with D maybe TRBD2 (5 bases). The CDR3 sequence is 13 residues long. V was pared by 2 bases and J by 7 bases, with 8 bases between. The CDR3 DNA reads as TGTGCCAGCAGTTTAACCGGGGACGGGGAGCTGTTTTTT. It is translated as CASSLTGDGELFF.